One and the same sample provided the 2 T cell receptor beta chains below, sequenced in a study of CD8 T cells in Susac syndrome. Roughly 0.45 to 1 ug RNA was reverse transcribed with random hexamers. One entry per CDR3 protein, called by TCRdb with MiXCR from the immunoSEQ multiplex PCR reads. This sample has 150,000 or so distinct CDR3 sequences, with roughly 94% found just once. Sequencing used CD4+ T cells from PBMCs. These receptors originate from a human donor with multiple sclerosis.

J is TRBJ2-7 and V is TRBV21-1; the table's D call of TRBD1 was not tested on the DNA. TRBV21-1 is recorded as a pseudogene. The CDR3 contains 19 residues. CDR3 amino acids: CASSKSKGTTQPPVYEQYF. CDR3 in DNA: TGTGCCAGCAGCAAAAGCAAGGGGACCACTCAACCCCCAGTCTACGAGCAGTACTTC.

The CDR3 DNA sequence: TGTGCCAGCAGCCCCAGGTATCGCCAACTAGCGGGAGAAGAGACCCAGTACTTC. This gives the protein CASSPRYRQLAGEETQYF. This rearrangement joins TRBV4-2 to TRBJ2-5; TRBD2 matches 11 bases. The junction had 13 bases not matched to a gene; V was cut back by 4 bases and J by 3 bases. This CDR3 region has 18 residues. CDR1 LGHNA and CDR2 YNFKEQ come from the germline V gene.